The 31 T cell receptor beta chains below were found in one sample sequenced in a study of CXCR3-negative and CXCR3-positive naive CD8 T cells. Points from the study as a whole: CXCR3-positive naive cells had TRB CDR3s that were more hydrophobic than CXCR3-negative naive cells had.

UMI-labeled 5' RACE yielded the TRB cDNA libraries. One entry per CDR3 protein, without DNA, is what TCRdb gives after re-calling the 5' RACE reads. This sample's table reports 120,000 to 150,000 distinct CDR3 sequences. No antigen has been identified for these receptors. The sample consisted of naive CXCR3+ CD8+ T cells from blood. Subset specified: CD45RO-CCR7+CD27+CD95- naive CD8+ T cells expressing CXCR3 (TNR3+). These TCRs come from a human donor in good health. Some clones in this sample may be carry-over from other donors' samples.

The chain is built from TRBV29-1 and TRBJ2-7; TCRdb outputs TRBD2, but without DNA this stays unchecked. CDR3 length: 13 residues. Germline loops: CDR1 SQVTM, CDR2 ANQGSEA. CDR3 residues: CSVGAGDYYEQYF.

The chain has TRBV29-1 and TRBJ2-2; TCRdb gives TRBD1 as the D gene, but with no DNA this cannot be confirmed. The CDR3 runs to 13 residues. The V gene's germline CDR1 is SQVTM and CDR2 ANQGSEA. This chain's CDR3 is CSVGGGNTGELFF.

This rearrangement joins TRBV29-1 to TRBJ1-2; the TCRdb call, TRBD1, lacks DNA for checking. This CDR3 has 14 residues. In germline, CDR1 is SQVTM, CDR2 ANQGSEA. The CDR3 protein is CSVDFGGTGNGYTF.

The chain joins TRBV29-1 to TRBJ2-7. CDR3 size: 13 residues. Germline V gene data show CDR1 as SQVTM and CDR2 as ANQGSEA. CDR3 in amino acids: CSVEDTSTYEQYF.

The chain has TRBV15 and TRBJ2-7; absent DNA, TCRdb's TRBD1 call cannot be checked. CDR3 length: 15 residues. Looked up from germline, CDR1 is LNHNV and CDR2 is YYDKDF (reference sequence). The CDR3 loop is CATSRDRGSSYEQYF.

This chain links TRBV19 with TRBJ2-1. This CDR3 is built from 14 residues. CDR1 is LNHDA, CDR2 SQIVND, per germline (reference sequence). The CDR3 loop reads CASTGRSSYNEQFF.

The chain joins TRBV7-9 to TRBJ2-7; TCRdb proposes TRBD1, but this gene call is untestable without DNA. The germline V gene has CDR1 SEHNR and CDR2 FQNEAQ (reference sequence). The length of the CDR3 is 17 residues. This chain's CDR3 is CASSLGGDTLDLYEQYF. The whole variable domain, remainder taken from reference TRBV7-9 and TRBJ2-7, is DTGVSQNPRHKITKRGQNVTFRCDPISEHNRLYWYRQTLGQGPEFLTYFQNEAQLEKSRLLSDRFSAERPKGSFSTLEIQRTEQGDSAMYLCASSLGGDTLDLYEQYFGPGTRLTVT.

This chain joins TRBV4-1 and TRBJ2-7; the D call of TRBD2 rests on TCRdb alone, since no DNA is present to check it. The CDR3 extends over 15 amino acids. CDR1 and CDR2 (germline): MGHRA, YSYEKL. This chain's CDR3 is CASSQDWDSSYEQYF.

The CDR3 loop is CASRDGNSYEQYF. The rearrangement uses TRBV6-2 or TRBV6-3 and TRBJ2-7. The CDR3 sequence is 13 residues long. The germline V gene encodes CDR1 MNHEY and CDR2 SVGEGT.

The V call is TRBV6-1, the J call TRBJ2-7; the TRBD1 assignment by TCRdb is unverifiable without DNA. Germline V gene lookup returns CDR1 MNHNS and CDR2 SASEGT. The CDR3 spans 14 residues. The CDR3 reads CASSAGHTSYEQYF.

This sequence joins TRBV7-2 and TRBJ2-7; the TCRdb call, TRBD2, lacks DNA for checking. Germline V gene data show CDR1 as SGHTA and CDR2 as FQGNSA. This CDR3 is 15 amino acids long. The CDR3 loop is CASSLVRSSVYEQYF.

The chain carries TRBV4-1 and TRBJ2-2; TCRdb picks TRBD2, but there is no DNA to check that call. Germline V gene data show CDR1 as MGHRA and CDR2 as YSYEKL. This CDR3 has 16 residues. This chain's CDR3 is CASSQEALAYTGELFF.

V gene TRBV9 combines with J gene TRBJ1-3; TCRdb reports TRBD1, a call that lacks DNA to check it against. Per germline, CDR1 SGDLS and CDR2 YYNGEE. This CDR3 is built from 14 residues. This CDR3 is CASSVEGRGNTIYF.

The chain is built from TRBV10-3 and TRBJ2-7; the TCRdb call, TRBD1, lacks DNA for checking. Germline CDR1 is ENHRY and CDR2 is SYGVKD. There are 14 residues in the CDR3. CDR3 amino acids: CAISETGAAYEQYF.

This rearrangement joins TRBV28 to TRBJ2-7; absent DNA, TCRdb's TRBD1 call cannot be checked. CDR3 size: 13 residues. Germline V gene lookup returns CDR1 MDHEN and CDR2 SYDVKM. This CDR3 is CASSWSGAYEQYF.

The chain is built from TRBV12-3 or TRBV12-4 and TRBJ2-7; absent DNA, TCRdb's TRBD1 call cannot be checked. This CDR3 has 14 amino acids. CDR3 sequence: CASRGDTLPYEQYF.

The V and J genes are TRBV25-1 and TRBJ2-1; the D call from TCRdb, TRBD1, cannot be confirmed without DNA. The CDR3 has 14 residues. CDR1 is MGHDK and CDR2 is SYGVNS in the germline V gene. CDR3 sequence reads: CASSGWGGHNEQFF.

The J gene is TRBJ1-4, the V gene TRBV25-1; absent DNA, TCRdb's TRBD1 call cannot be checked. The CDR3 length is 16 residues. CDR1 MGHDK and CDR2 SYGVNS come from the germline V gene. The CDR3: CASSEFETGKNEKLFF.

This rearrangement joins TRBV6-2 or TRBV6-3 to TRBJ2-7; TCRdb lists TRBD2, though no DNA is available to test this call. The CDR3 is 13 residues long. CDR1 and CDR2 from the germline V gene are MNHEY and SVGEGT. The CDR3 loop reads CASSYSTGGVQYF.

The rearrangement uses TRBV5-6 and TRBJ2-1; checking the TCRdb D call of TRBD2 is not possible without DNA. The CDR3 sequence is 17 residues long. The V gene's germline CDR1 is SGHDT and CDR2 YYEEEE. The CDR3 here is CASSLGSGGGYWNEQFF.

The gene calls are TRBV7-8 and TRBJ2-3. CDR1 is SGHVS, CDR2 FQNEAQ, per germline. This CDR3 comprises 15 residues. The CDR3: CASVSRRVGTDTQYF.

The chain joins TRBV5-1 to TRBJ2-2. The CDR3 has 13 residues. Germline loops: CDR1 SGHRS, CDR2 YFSETQ. The CDR3 region is CASSLDRAGELFF.

This sequence joins TRBV15 and TRBJ1-2; TCRdb names TRBD1, which stays unverified in the absence of DNA. The CDR3 runs to 15 residues. The germline CDR1 and CDR2 sequences are LNHNV and YYDKDF (reference sequence). CDR3 protein: CATSVESGVLYGYTF.

V is TRBV5-5 and J is TRBJ1-1; no DNA is available, so the TRBD1 call from TCRdb remains unchecked. CDR1 and CDR2 from the germline V gene are SGHKS and YYEKEE (reference sequence). CDR3 length equals 15 residues. The CDR3 reads CASSFYGTGGTEAFF.

The chain employs TRBV6-2 or TRBV6-3 and TRBJ2-1; TCRdb's D call, TRBD2, is unchecked because there is no DNA. Germline V gene lookup returns CDR1 MNHEY and CDR2 SVGEGT. This CDR3 comprises 14 residues. The CDR3 is CASASAGGYNEQFF.

The chain carries TRBV20-1 and TRBJ2-7. The V gene's germline CDR1 is DFQATT and CDR2 SNEGSKA (reference sequence). The CDR3 spans 13 residues. The CDR3 is CSARWTVSYEQYF.

The chain couples TRBV9 to TRBJ1-6. This CDR3 spans 14 amino acids. CDR1 is SGDLS and CDR2 is YYNGEE in the germline V gene. CDR3 amino acids: CASSVDEGVLALHF.

CDR3: CSVVPGENTGELFF. The chain carries TRBV29-1 and TRBJ2-2; TCRdb's assignment of TRBD1 cannot be checked, as there is no DNA. Germline V lookup: CDR1 SQVTM, CDR2 ANQGSEA. The CDR3 is made up of 14 amino acids.

The J gene is TRBJ2-3, the V gene TRBV29-1; TCRdb names TRBD1, which stays unverified in the absence of DNA. There are 17 residues in the CDR3. In germline, CDR1 is SQVTM, CDR2 ANQGSEA. This CDR3 is CSVVQWDSDFGTDTQYF.

J is TRBJ1-1 and V is TRBV5-1; there is no DNA to check the TCRdb D call of TRBD1. In germline, CDR1 is SGHRS, CDR2 YFSETQ. This CDR3 comprises 14 residues. The CDR3 protein is CASSLDSGGTEAFF.

The chain employs TRBV6-5 and TRBJ1-1; the D call from TCRdb, TRBD1, cannot be confirmed without DNA. CDR3 length: 15 amino acids. Germline CDR1 and CDR2: MNHEY and SVGAGI. The CDR3 here is CASSYADRGGTEAFF.